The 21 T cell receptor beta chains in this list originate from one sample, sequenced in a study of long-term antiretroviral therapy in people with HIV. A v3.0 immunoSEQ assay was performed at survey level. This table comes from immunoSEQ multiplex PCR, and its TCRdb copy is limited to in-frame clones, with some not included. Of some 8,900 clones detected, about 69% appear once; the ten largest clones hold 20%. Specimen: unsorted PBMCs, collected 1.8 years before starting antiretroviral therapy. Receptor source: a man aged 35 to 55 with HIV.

The CDR3 here is CASTWGDTEAFF. The CDR3 nucleotides read TGTGCCAGCACTTGGGGTGACACTGAAGCTTTCTTT. The chain joins TRBV6-1 to TRBJ1-1; no clear D gene. The CDR3 consists of 12 residues. The V end lost 7 bases, the J end lost 3 bases, and 9 bases lay between the germline ends. CDR1 is MNHNS, CDR2 SASEGT, per germline.

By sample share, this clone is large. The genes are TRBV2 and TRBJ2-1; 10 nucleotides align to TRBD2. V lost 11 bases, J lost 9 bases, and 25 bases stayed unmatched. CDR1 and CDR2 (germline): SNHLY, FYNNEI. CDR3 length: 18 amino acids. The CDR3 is CASEEGTGGTSVYPEQFF. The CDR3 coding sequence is TGTGCCTCCGAAGAGGGGACAGGAGGGACTAGCGTCTACCCTGAGCAGTTCTTC.

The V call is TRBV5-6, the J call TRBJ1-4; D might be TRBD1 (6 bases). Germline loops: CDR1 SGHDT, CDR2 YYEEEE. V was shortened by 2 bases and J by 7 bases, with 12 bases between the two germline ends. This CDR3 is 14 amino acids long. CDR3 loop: CASSFRGGGEKLFF. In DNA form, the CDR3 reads TGTGCCAGCAGCTTCAGGGGTGGGGGTGAAAAACTGTTTTTT.

The CDR3, as DNA: TGTGCCAGCAGCATTGTCCTAGCCCACAATGAGCAGTTCTTC. Translation gives CASSIVLAHNEQFF. The rearrangement joins TRBV7-9 to TRBJ2-1, with a tentative D call TRBD2 (5 bases). The germline V and J ends were trimmed by 5 bases and 5 bases, with 13 bases remaining between them. This CDR3 contains 14 residues. Germline values: CDR1 SEHNR, CDR2 FQNEAQ (reference sequence). The full variable domain, its missing parts supplied by reference TRBV7-9 and TRBJ2-1, is DTGVSQNPRHKITKRGQNVTFRCDPISEHNRLYWYRQTLGQGPEFLTYFQNEAQLEKSRLLSDRFSAERPKGSFSTLEIQRTEQGDSAMYLCASSIVLAHNEQFFGPGTRLTVL.

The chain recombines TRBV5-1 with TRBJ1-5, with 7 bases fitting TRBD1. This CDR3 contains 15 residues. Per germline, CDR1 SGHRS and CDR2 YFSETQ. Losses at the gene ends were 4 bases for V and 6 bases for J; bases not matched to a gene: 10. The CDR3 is CASSSTGAESQPQHF. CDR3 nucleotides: TGCGCCAGCAGCAGCACAGGGGCCGAGAGTCAGCCCCAGCATTTT.

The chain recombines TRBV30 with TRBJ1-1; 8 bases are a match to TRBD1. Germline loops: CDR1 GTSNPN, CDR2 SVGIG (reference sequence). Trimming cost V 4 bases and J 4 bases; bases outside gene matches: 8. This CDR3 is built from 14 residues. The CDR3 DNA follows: TGTGCCTGGACAGGGGGCGCCCCGGGCACTGAAGCTTTCTTT. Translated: CAWTGGAPGTEAFF.

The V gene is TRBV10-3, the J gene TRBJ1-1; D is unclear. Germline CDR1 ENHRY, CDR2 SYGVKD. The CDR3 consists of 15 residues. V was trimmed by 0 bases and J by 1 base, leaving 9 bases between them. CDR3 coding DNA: TGTGCCATCAGTGAGTCGGAGGTAGGGAACACTGAAGCTTTCTTT. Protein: CAISESEVGNTEAFF.

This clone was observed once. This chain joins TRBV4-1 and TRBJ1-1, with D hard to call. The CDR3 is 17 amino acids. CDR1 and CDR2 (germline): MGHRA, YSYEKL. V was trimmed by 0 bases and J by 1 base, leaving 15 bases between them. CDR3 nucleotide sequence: TGCGCCAGCAGCCAAGAGGCGGGGTCTAGGGAGAACACTGAAGCTTTCTTT. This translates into CASSQEAGSRENTEAFF.

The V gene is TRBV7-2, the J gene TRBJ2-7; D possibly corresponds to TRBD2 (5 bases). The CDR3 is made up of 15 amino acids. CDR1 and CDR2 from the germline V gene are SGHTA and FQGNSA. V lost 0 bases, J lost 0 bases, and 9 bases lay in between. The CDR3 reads CASSLALVSSYEQYF. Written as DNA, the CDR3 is TGTGCCAGCAGCTTAGCACTAGTGAGCTCCTACGAGCAGTACTTC. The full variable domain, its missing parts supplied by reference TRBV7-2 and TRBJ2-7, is GAGVSQSPSNKVTEKGKDVELRCDPISGHTALYWYRQSLGQGLEFLIYFQGNSAPDKSGLPSDRFSAERTGGSVSTLTIQRTQQEDSAVYLCASSLALVSSYEQYFGPGTRLTVT.

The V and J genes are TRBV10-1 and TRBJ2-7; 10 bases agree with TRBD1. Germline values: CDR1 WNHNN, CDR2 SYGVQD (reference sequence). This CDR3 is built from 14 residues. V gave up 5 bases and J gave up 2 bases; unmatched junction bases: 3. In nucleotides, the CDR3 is TGCGCCAGCAGTAGGGGACAGGGGCCCTACGAGCAGTACTTC. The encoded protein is CASSRGQGPYEQYF.

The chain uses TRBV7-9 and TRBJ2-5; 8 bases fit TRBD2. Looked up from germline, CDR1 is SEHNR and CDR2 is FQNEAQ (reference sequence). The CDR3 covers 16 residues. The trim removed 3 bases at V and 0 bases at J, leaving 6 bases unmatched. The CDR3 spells CASSFSGGVYQETQYF. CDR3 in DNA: TGTGCCAGCAGCTTCTCCGGGGGGGTCTACCAAGAGACCCAGTACTTC.

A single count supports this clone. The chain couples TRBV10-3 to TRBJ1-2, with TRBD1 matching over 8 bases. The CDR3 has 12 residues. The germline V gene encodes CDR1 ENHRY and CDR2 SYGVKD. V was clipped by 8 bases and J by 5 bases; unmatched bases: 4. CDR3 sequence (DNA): TGTGCCATCGACAGGGGAGAATATGGCTACACCTTC. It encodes CAIDRGEYGYTF.

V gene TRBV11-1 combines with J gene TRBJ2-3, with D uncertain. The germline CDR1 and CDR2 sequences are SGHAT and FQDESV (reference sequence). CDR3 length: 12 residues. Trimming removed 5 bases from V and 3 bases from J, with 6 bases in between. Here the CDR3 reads CASSPHTDTQYF. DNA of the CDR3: TGTGCCAGCAGCCCTCATACAGATACGCAGTATTTT.

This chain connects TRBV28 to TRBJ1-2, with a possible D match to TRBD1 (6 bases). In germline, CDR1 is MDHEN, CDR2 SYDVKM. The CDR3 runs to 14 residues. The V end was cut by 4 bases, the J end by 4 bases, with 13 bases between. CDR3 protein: CASSSPTGAYGYTF. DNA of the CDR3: TGTGCCAGCAGTTCGCCGACAGGTGCCTATGGCTACACCTTC.

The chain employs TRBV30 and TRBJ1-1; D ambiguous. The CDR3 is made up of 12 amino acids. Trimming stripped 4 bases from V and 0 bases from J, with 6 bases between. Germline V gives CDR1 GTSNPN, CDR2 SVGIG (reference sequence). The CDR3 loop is CAWKGLNTEAFF. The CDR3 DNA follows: TGTGCCTGGAAAGGGCTGAACACTGAAGCTTTCTTT. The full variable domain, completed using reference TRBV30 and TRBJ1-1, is SQTIHQWPATLVQPVGSPLSLECTVEGTSNPNLYWYRQAAGRGLQLLFYSVGIGQISSEVPQNLSASRPQDRQFILSSKKLLLSDSGFYLCAWKGLNTEAFFGQGTRLTVV.

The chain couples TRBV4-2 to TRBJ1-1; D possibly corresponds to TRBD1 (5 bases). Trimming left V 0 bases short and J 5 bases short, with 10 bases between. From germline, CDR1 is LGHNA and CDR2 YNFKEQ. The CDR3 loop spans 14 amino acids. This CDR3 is CASSQDRAGTEAFF. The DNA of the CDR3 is TGTGCCAGCAGCCAAGACAGGGCGGGAACTGAAGCTTTCTTT.

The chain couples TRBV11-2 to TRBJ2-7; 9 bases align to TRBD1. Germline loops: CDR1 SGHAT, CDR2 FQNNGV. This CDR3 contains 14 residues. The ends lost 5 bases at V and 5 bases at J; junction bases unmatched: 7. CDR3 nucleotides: TGTGCCAGCAGCCGAAACAGGGGGCTCCACGAGCAGTACTTC. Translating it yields CASSRNRGLHEQYF.

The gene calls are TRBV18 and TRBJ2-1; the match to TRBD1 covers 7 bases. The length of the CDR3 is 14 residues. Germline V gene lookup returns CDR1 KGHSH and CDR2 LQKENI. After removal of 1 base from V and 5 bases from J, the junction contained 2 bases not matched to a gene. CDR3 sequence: CASSPRTGDNEQFF. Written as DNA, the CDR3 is TGTGCCAGCTCACCACGGACAGGAGACAATGAGCAGTTCTTC.

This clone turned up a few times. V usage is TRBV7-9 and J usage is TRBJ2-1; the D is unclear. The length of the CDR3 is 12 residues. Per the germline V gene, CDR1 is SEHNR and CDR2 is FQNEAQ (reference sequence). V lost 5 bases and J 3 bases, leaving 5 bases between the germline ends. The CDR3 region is CASSNDYNEQFF. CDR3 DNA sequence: TGTGCCAGCAGCAATGACTACAATGAGCAGTTCTTC.

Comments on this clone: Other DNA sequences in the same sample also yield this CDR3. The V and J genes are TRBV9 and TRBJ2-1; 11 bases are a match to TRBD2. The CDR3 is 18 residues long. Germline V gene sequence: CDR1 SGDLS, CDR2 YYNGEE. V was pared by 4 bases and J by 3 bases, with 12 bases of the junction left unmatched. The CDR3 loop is CASSPKGLAGGFYNEQFF. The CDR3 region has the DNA TGTGCCAGCAGCCCGAAAGGGCTAGCGGGGGGCTTCTACAATGAGCAGTTCTTC.

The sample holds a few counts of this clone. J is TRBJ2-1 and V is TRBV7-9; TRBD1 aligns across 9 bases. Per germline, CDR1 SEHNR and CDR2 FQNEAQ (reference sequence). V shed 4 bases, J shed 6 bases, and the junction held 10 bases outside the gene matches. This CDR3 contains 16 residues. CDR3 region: CASSSSLDRGFNEQFF. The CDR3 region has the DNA TGTGCCAGCAGCTCCTCCTTGGACAGGGGATTCAATGAGCAGTTCTTC.